Presented here are 23 T cell receptor beta chains from one specimen sequenced in a study of regulatory T cells in long-lasting Graves disease. Stated time point: newly diagnosed GD, antithyroid drugs for less than 3 months. PBMC RNA was the source of the TCR library. iRepertoire HTBI primers and Arm-PCR of CDR3 regions built TCR beta libraries. One entry per CDR3 protein results from TCRdb running MiXCR on the multiplex PCR reads. The top ten hold about 23% of the sample, which has 350,000 to 500,000 distinct CDR3 sequences, less than 20% seen once. The same sample was also studied in work on T cells in Graves' hyperthyroidism and ophthalmopathy.

Sequencing used peripheral blood mononuclear cells (PBMCs), obtained at new diagnosis, from a patient treated with antithyroid drugs. The receptors shown here come from a woman under 30 with Graves disease.

A single count supports this clonotype. V and J are TRBV7-2 and TRBJ1-5; perhaps TRBD1 as D (6 bases). This CDR3 has 14 amino acids. The germline V gene encodes CDR1 SGHTA and CDR2 FQGNSA. The V gene lost 5 bases and the J gene lost 5 bases, with 13 bases spanning the gap. This CDR3 reads CASSPRQEYQPQHF. The CDR3 DNA sequence: TGTGCCAGCAGCCCAAGACAGGAGTATCAGCCCCAGCATTTT.

This clonotype was seen many times. The rearrangement links TRBV20-1 to TRBJ2-7; the D gene could be TRBD1 or TRBD2 (5 bases each). This CDR3 region has 12 residues. Germline values: CDR1 DFQATT, CDR2 SNEGSKA (reference sequence). V was shortened by 6 bases and J by 1 base, with 10 bases between the two germline ends. For the CDR3, the DNA is TGCAGTGCGGGGGACCTTTCCTACGAGCAGTACTTC. It codes for CSAGDLSYEQYF.

Details on this clonotype: An end of the junction does not agree with germline; a read error may underlie this. CDR3 nucleotide sequence: TGTGCCAGCAGCTTGAGTAGCACAGGTACGCAGTATTTT. Residues: CASSLSSTGTQYF. V is TRBV7-2 and J is TRBJ2-3; maybe TRBD1 (5 bases). The CDR3 extends over 13 amino acids. Germline V gene sequence: CDR1 SGHTA, CDR2 FQGNSA.

The genes are TRBV9 and TRBJ2-1, with 11 nucleotides matching TRBD2. Germline assignment: CDR1 SGDLS and CDR2 YYNGEE. Trimming cost V 6 bases and J 6 bases; bases outside gene matches: 5. The CDR3 length is 14 residues. CDR3 sequence reads: CASTVAGGPNEQFF. The CDR3 DNA reads as TGTGCCAGCACGGTAGCGGGAGGGCCCAATGAGCAGTTCTTC.

In this sample, this clonotype turned up a few times. The chain recombines TRBV5-6 with TRBJ2-2, with TRBD2 matching 8 bases. The V gene end was trimmed by 0 bases and the J gene end by 0 bases; junction bases not matched to a gene: 4. Per germline, CDR1 SGHDT and CDR2 YYEEEE. This CDR3 comprises 17 residues. The CDR3 DNA reads TGTGCCAGCAGCTTGGTCGTTAGCGGGGCGAACACCGGGGAGCTGTTTTTT. Amino acids: CASSLVVSGANTGELFF.

The V call is TRBV5-4, the J call TRBJ2-3; possible D gene TRBD2, 6 bases. Germline CDR1 and CDR2: SGHNT and YYREEE (reference sequence). V dropped 10 bases and J dropped 4 bases, with 22 bases sitting between them. The CDR3 covers 15 residues. The CDR3 is CACSARGTRSDTQYF. The DNA of the CDR3 is TGTGCCTGTTCCGCCCGCGGGACGCGCTCAGATACGCAGTATTTT.

This clonotype was counted many times. The gene calls are TRBV7-2 and TRBJ2-7; possible D gene TRBD2, 6 bases. V was clipped by 5 bases and J by 3 bases, with 11 bases between them. The germline gives CDR1 SGHTA, CDR2 FQGNSA. This CDR3 spans 13 amino acids. CDR3 DNA: TGTGCCAGCAGCCCTGGGACTCGCTACGAGCAGTACTTC. It is translated as CASSPGTRYEQYF.

This clonotype has at least ten counts. CDR3: CASSLATGGTYNEQFF. The DNA for the CDR3 is TGTGCCAGCAGCTTAGCGACGGGCGGGACCTACAATGAGCAGTTCTTC. This sequence joins TRBV11-2 and TRBJ2-1; D is perhaps TRBD2 (6 bases). This CDR3 is 16 amino acids long. Germline lookup yields CDR1 SGHAT and CDR2 FQNNGV. The germline V and J ends were trimmed by 1 base and 2 bases, with 12 bases remaining between them.

In its sample, this clonotype was seen many times. V is TRBV11-2 and J is TRBJ2-7; 12 nucleotides line up with TRBD2. Unmatched junction bases numbered 7, after V lost 5 bases and J lost 2 bases. The CDR3 extends over 16 amino acids. Germline V gene sequence: CDR1 SGHAT, CDR2 FQNNGV. CDR3 DNA sequence: TGTGCCAGCAGCACCCGGACTAGCGGGAATCCCTACGAGCAGTACTTC. Translated: CASSTRTSGNPYEQYF.

This clonotype was observed at least ten times. For the CDR3, the DNA is TGCAGCGTTGAAGTCGCCGCGGGGGCTGAGCAGTTCTTC. Protein sequence: CSVEVAAGAEQFF. This rearrangement joins TRBV29-1 to TRBJ2-1; D perhaps matches TRBD2 (7 bases). Germline V gene sequence: CDR1 SQVTM, CDR2 ANQGSEA. The V and J ends lost 1 base and 9 bases respectively, with 13 bases between them. The CDR3 covers 13 residues.

The rearrangement joins TRBV20-1 to TRBJ1-2; the D is unclear. Trimming took 1 base from V and 1 from J, leaving 10 bases between them. The CDR3 length is 14 residues. CDR1 is DFQATT and CDR2 is SNEGSKA in the germline V gene (reference sequence). The CDR3 region is CSARVRRVNYGYTF. The CDR3 nucleotides are TGCAGTGCTAGAGTCCGGAGGGTTAACTATGGCTACACCTTC.

This sequence joins TRBV15 and TRBJ2-2; 9 bases line up with TRBD2. The V gene's germline CDR1 is LNHNV and CDR2 YYDKDF (reference sequence). The V segment lost 1 base and the J segment 5 bases; nucleotides outside the gene matches: 8. The CDR3 extends over 17 amino acids. CDR3 amino acids: CATSRGVGGRGTGELFF. The CDR3 DNA reads as TGTGCCACCAGCAGAGGTGTTGGCGGGAGGGGTACCGGGGAGCTGTTTTTT.

This clonotype was detected a few times. This rearrangement joins TRBV7-8 to TRBJ2-2; D is ambiguous. Germline CDR1 reads SGHVS; CDR2 reads FQNEAQ. This CDR3 is built from 12 residues. Trimming stripped 5 bases from V and 7 bases from J, with 8 bases between. The chain's CDR3 is CASSEYIGELFF. CDR3 coding DNA: TGTGCCAGCAGCGAATATATCGGGGAGCTGTTTTTT.

This clonotype showed up just a few times. The junction and the germline gene differ at one end; a read error may be behind it. The chain combines TRBV5-1 with TRBJ1-1; D gene ambiguous. Looked up from germline, CDR1 is SGHRS and CDR2 is YFSETQ. CDR3 size: 15 residues. CDR3 DNA: TGCGCCAGCAGCTTGGCGGCAGACTTGGGCACTGAAGCTCTCTTT. Translating it yields CASSLAADLGTEALF.

The chain is built from TRBV7-2 and TRBJ2-5; 15 nucleotides match TRBD2. This CDR3 is built from 17 residues. Germline V lookup: CDR1 SGHTA, CDR2 FQGNSA. The V and J ends lost 5 bases and 4 bases, in that order; junction bases with no gene match: 8. CDR3 bases: TGTGCCAGCAGCCCCCAGGGACTAGCGGGAGGTCGAGAGACCCAGTACTTC. Translated, it gives CASSPQGLAGGRETQYF.

This clonotype was seen many times. The genes are TRBV5-1 and TRBJ2-3, with D possibly matching TRBD1 (6 bases). The CDR3 consists of 15 residues. V was cut by 4 bases and J by 4 bases, with 16 bases left in between. Germline-derived CDR1 and CDR2 are SGHRS and YFSETQ. The chain's CDR3 is CASSPGHGGADTQYF. CDR3 DNA sequence: TGCGCCAGCAGCCCGGGACACGGAGGCGCAGATACGCAGTATTTT.

This clonotype was seen repeatedly, ten times or more. The chain recombines TRBV24-1 with TRBJ2-1; 7 bases map to TRBD1. V trimming: 10 bases; J trimming: 1 base; junction bases outside the gene matches: 0. This CDR3 has 12 residues. Germline V gene data show CDR1 as KGHDR and CDR2 as SFDVKD. CDR3 sequence reads: CATGQSYNEQFF. The CDR3 DNA is TGTGCCACGGGACAGTCCTACAATGAGCAGTTCTTC.

In its sample, this clonotype was seen many times. The chain is built from TRBV18 and TRBJ2-5; D is ambiguous. Germline lookup yields CDR1 KGHSH and CDR2 LQKENI. This CDR3 is 13 amino acids long. The V end lost 3 bases, the J end lost 2 bases, and 7 bases lay between the germline ends. CDR3 amino acids: CASSPTVQETQYF. The CDR3 DNA reads as TGTGCCAGCTCACCTACAGTGCAAGAGACCCAGTACTTC.

This clonotype was observed many times. This chain connects TRBV19 to TRBJ1-2; D remains ambiguous. The CDR3 spans 14 residues. Germline lookup yields CDR1 LNHDA and CDR2 SQIVND (reference sequence). The V end lost 11 bases, the J end lost 5 bases, and 21 bases lay between the germline ends. In nucleotides, the CDR3 is TGTGCCTCAACAATCGGACCCAAACTGTATGGCTACACCTTC. Translating it yields CASTIGPKLYGYTF. The full variable domain, completed using reference TRBV19 and TRBJ1-2, is DGGITQSPKYLFRKEGQNVTLSCEQNLNHDAMYWYRQDPGQGLRLIYYSQIVNDFQKGDIAEGYSVSREKKESFPLTVTSAQKNPTAFYLCASTIGPKLYGYTFGSGTRLTVV.

This clonotype came up many times. V and J are TRBV7-9 and TRBJ2-1; D assignment may be TRBD1 or TRBD2 (5 bases each). Trimming pared 3 bases from V and 3 bases from J, leaving 12 bases between. This CDR3 has 15 amino acids. Germline V lookup: CDR1 SEHNR, CDR2 FQNEAQ (reference sequence). The CDR3 protein is CASSFGAAGYNEQFF. The CDR3 nucleotides are TGTGCCAGCAGCTTCGGGGCTGCTGGCTACAATGAGCAGTTCTTC.

This clonotype was observed a handful of times. The chain couples TRBV7-9 to TRBJ1-2; D is possibly TRBD1 (5 bases). This CDR3 has 12 amino acids. Germline V gene lookup returns CDR1 SEHNR and CDR2 FQNEAQ (reference sequence). V gave up 5 bases and J gave up 12 bases, with 16 bases separating them. This CDR3 reads CASSLRDGLHTF. CDR3 in DNA: TGTGCCAGCAGCCTCCGGGACGGACTCCACACCTTC.

This clonotype was observed at least ten times. The V call is TRBV20-1, the J call TRBJ2-1, with D uncertain. This CDR3 has 13 amino acids. With 3 bases removed from V and 10 bases from J, the gap between germline ends came to 16 bases. CDR1 and CDR2 from the germline V gene are DFQATT and SNEGSKA (reference sequence). CDR3 loop: CSASSSPLVEQFF. In nucleotides, the CDR3 is TGCAGTGCTAGTTCTTCCCCCTTGGTGGAGCAGTTCTTC.

This clonotype was picked up many times. The CDR3 DNA sequence: TGTGCCAGCAGCCCTAGTAGGCGTTTCTCCTACGAGCAGTACTTC. It translates to CASSPSRRFSYEQYF. V gene TRBV7-2 combines with J gene TRBJ2-7, with no clear D. V shed 5 bases and J shed 0 bases, with 14 bases lying between them. Germline CDR1 is SGHTA and CDR2 is FQGNSA. This CDR3 comprises 15 residues.